The T cell receptor (beta chain) described here comes from a study of cytomegalovirus exposure and HLA in healthy donors. Libraries were prepared by immunoSEQ multiplex PCR; TCRdb keeps only in-frame clonotypes and omits some of them. The sample includes about 130,000 clones, approximately 94% of them seen just once. Germline loops: CDR1 SNHLY, CDR2 FYNNEI. Trimming pared 6 bases from V and 0 bases from J, leaving 11 bases between. CDR3 length: 14 amino acids. The sample holds a few counts of this clone. This TCR derives from a man between 18 and 35 years old in good health and CMV-seropositive. The chain employs TRBV2 and TRBJ1-1; D not resolved. Source material: PBMCs. The CDR3 here is CASRRRDLNTEAFF. The CDR3 DNA reads as TGTGCCAGCAGGAGGCGTGACCTGAACACTGAAGCTTTCTTT. The full variable domain, completed using reference TRBV2 and TRBJ1-1, is EPEVTQTPSHQVTQMGQEVILRCVPISNHLYFYWYRQILGQKVEFLVSFYNNEISEKSEIFDDQFSVERPDGSNFTLKIRSTKLEDSAMYFCASRRRDLNTEAFFGQGTRLTVV.